This T cell receptor (beta chain) stems from a study of blood T cells in healthy people across ages. The CDR3 length is 14 residues. V was pared by 8 bases and J by 9 bases, with 13 bases of the junction left unmatched. Germline V gives CDR1 SNHLY, CDR2 FYNNEI. Combining a sample-barcoded 5' primer with a J-beta primer mix, a second PCR ran for about 7 to 11 cycles. TCRdb re-called the 5' RACE reads through MiXCR, storing one row per CDR3 protein. The repertoire holds around 800,000 distinct CDR3 sequences, roughly 24% seen once, with around 3% in the top ten. This clonotype was observed once. Its target is not known. Study findings and constraints: Comparison with aged donors showed that long-lived donors had more naive CD4+ cells and higher diversity. It was held that the diversity estimates obtained from one million T cells were underestimates.

These same records also appear under a second study, on T cells of mothers and their children. As that report states: Both sample barcodes and 2-4 random nucleotides came from the M1S primer of the second PCR. Reads obtained per mother exceeded 9 million TCR beta CDR3 reads, with 3 million to 3.5 million obtained per child.

The TCR was taken from a boy between 10 and 17 years old in good health. The chain uses TRBV2 and TRBJ2-1, with 7 bases matching TRBD1. Specimen: blood. CDR3 in amino acids: CASQLGTDLTEQFF. The CDR3 DNA sequence: TGTGCCAGCCAGCTCGGGACAGATTTGACTGAGCAGTTCTTC.